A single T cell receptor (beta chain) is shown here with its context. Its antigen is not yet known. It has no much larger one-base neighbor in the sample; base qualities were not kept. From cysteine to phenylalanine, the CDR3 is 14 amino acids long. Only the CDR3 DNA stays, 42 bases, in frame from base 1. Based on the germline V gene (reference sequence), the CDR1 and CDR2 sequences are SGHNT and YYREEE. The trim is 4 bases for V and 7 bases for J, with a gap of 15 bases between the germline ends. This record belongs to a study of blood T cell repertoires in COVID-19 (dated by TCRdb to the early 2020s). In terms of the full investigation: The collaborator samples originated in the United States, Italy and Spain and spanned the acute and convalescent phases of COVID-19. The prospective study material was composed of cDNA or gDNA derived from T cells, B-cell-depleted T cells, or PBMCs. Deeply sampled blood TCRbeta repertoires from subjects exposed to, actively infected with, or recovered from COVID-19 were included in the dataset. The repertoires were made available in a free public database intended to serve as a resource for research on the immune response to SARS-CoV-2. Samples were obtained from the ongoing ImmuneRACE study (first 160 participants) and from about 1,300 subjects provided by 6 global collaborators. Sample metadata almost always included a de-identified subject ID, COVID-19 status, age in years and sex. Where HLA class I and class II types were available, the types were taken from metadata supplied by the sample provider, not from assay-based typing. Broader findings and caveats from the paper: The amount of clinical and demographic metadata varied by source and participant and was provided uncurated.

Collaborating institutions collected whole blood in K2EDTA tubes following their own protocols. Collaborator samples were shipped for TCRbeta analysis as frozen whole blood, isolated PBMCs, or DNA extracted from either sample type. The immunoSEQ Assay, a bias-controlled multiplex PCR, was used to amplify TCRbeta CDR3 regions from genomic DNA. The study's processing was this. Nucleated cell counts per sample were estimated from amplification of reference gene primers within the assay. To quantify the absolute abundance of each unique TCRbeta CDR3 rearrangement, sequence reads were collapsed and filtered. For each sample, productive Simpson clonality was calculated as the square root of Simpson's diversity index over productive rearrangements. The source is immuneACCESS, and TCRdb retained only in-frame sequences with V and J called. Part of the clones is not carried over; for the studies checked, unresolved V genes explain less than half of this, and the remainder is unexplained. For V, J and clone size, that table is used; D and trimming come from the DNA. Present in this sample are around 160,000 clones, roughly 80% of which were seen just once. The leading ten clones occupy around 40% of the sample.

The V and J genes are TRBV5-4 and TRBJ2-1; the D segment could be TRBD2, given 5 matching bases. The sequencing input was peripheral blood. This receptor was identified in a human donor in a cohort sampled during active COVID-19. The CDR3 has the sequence CASSDRRRGNEQFF. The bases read TGTGCCAGCAGCGACCGCCGTAGAGGGAATGAGCAGTTCTTC.